Listed here are 27 T cell receptor beta chains from one sample, sequenced in a study of breast tumors, draining lymph nodes, adjacent tissues. Axillary draining lymph nodes of breast cancer patients supplied the node samples. TCRdb called the multiplex PCR reads again in MiXCR, with one record for every CDR3 protein. The data show more than 250,000 distinct CDR3 sequences, with over 25% seen just once and under 1.2% held by the top ten. The sample taken for sequencing was axillary lymph node tissue. These receptors came from a female donor with breast cancer. Some clones in this sample may be carry-over from other donors' samples.

This clonotype was counted at least ten times. The chain links TRBV19 to TRBJ2-7; 8 bases match TRBD2. The CDR3 spans 14 residues. J lost 2 bases, V lost 4 bases, and 4 bases had no gene match. Germline-derived CDR1 and CDR2 are LNHDA and SQIVND (reference sequence). The CDR3 protein is CASSNPGGTYEQYF. The CDR3 DNA is TGTGCCAGTAGTAACCCGGGAGGGACCTACGAGCAGTACTTC.

This clonotype was counted many times. This chain connects TRBV6-5 to TRBJ2-7; TRBD1 matches at 8 bases. From germline, CDR1 is MNHEY and CDR2 SVGAGI. The CDR3 contains 16 residues. J was trimmed by 2 bases and V by 5 bases; bases with no gene match: 11. The CDR3 nucleotides read TGTGCCAGCAGTCCACCGACCGGGACAGGTACCTACGAGCAGTACTTC. It encodes CASSPPTGTGTYEQYF.

This rearrangement joins TRBV19 to TRBJ2-6; 9 bases align to TRBD2. The CDR3 totals 15 residues. Germline CDR1 LNHDA, CDR2 SQIVND (reference sequence). Unmatched junction bases numbered 7, after V lost 9 bases and J lost 4 bases. CDR3 sequence reads: CASERGASGANVLTF. In DNA, the CDR3 is TGTGCCAGCGAGCGGGGGGCTTCAGGGGCCAACGTCCTGACTTTC.

This clonotype was counted at least ten times. J is TRBJ1-5 and V is TRBV20-1; 9 bases fit TRBD1. The trim removed 0 bases at V and 6 bases at J, leaving 6 bases unmatched. This CDR3 is built from 15 residues. The V gene's germline CDR1 is DFQATT and CDR2 SNEGSKA (reference sequence). CDR3 sequence: CSARDDRGSGQPQHF. The CDR3 DNA reads TGCAGTGCTAGAGATGACAGGGGGTCAGGTCAGCCCCAGCATTTT.

This clonotype was observed many times. This sequence joins TRBV2 and TRBJ1-4; D unresolved. V gave up 11 bases and J gave up 4 bases, with 14 bases separating them. CDR1 is SNHLY, CDR2 FYNNEI, per germline. The CDR3 extends over 13 amino acids. The CDR3 region is CAGLRDNNEKLFF. CDR3 DNA: TGTGCCGGGTTGCGGGATAATAATGAAAAACTGTTTTTT.

This chain connects TRBV20-1 to TRBJ2-1, with 10 bases identical to TRBD1. CDR1 and CDR2 from the germline V gene are DFQATT and SNEGSKA (reference sequence). With V trimmed by 0 bases and J by 8 bases, 1 base remained unmatched. The CDR3 covers 13 residues. The CDR3 coding sequence is TGCAGTGCTAGAGAGGGGACAGGGGATGAGCAGTTCTTC. Translated: CSAREGTGDEQFF.

Remarks on this clonotype: A much larger clonotype is one base distant, so this may be a read error. The CDR3 DNA is TGTGCCAGCAGCTTGGGACTAACTCCTGCCTACGAGCAGTACTTC. Its protein is CASSLGLTPAYEQYF. The chain is built from TRBV5-4 and TRBJ2-7, with D perhaps TRBD2 (5 bases). Germline-derived CDR1 and CDR2 are SGHNT and YYREEE (reference sequence). Trimming took off 0 bases at V and 2 bases at J, with 12 bases between the two ends. This CDR3 is built from 15 residues.

This clonotype was detected a few times. The chain combines TRBV28 with TRBJ2-3; D is ambiguous. Trimming left V 3 bases short and J 2 bases short, with 9 bases between. CDR3 length: 14 amino acids. In germline, CDR1 is MDHEN, CDR2 SYDVKM. The CDR3 reads CASSFQGSTDTQYF. The CDR3 DNA reads TGTGCCAGCAGTTTTCAAGGTTCCACAGATACGCAGTATTTT.

This clonotype was seen only once. The germline gene is not matched at one end of the junction; a read error may be the cause. The chain joins TRBV6-4 to TRBJ2-1; 11 bases align to TRBD2. The CDR3 has 20 residues. The germline gives CDR1 MRHNA, CDR2 SNTAGT. CDR3 protein: CVSSDSKLAGGLSSYNEQFF. The DNA for the CDR3 is TGTGTCAGCAGTGACTCGAAGCTAGCGGGAGGTCTTAGCTCCTACAATGAGCAGTTCTTC.

This clonotype was recorded at least ten times. J is TRBJ2-3 and V is TRBV11-2; 8 nucleotides align to TRBD1. CDR3 length: 16 residues. Per the germline V gene, CDR1 is SGHAT and CDR2 is FQNNGV. After removal of 6 bases from V and 9 bases from J, the junction contained 17 bases not matched to a gene. The DNA of the CDR3 is TGTGCCAGCAGTCGACTTCGGACAGGGCCAAGGGCGACGCAGTATTTT. This encodes CASSRLRTGPRATQYF.

This clonotype was seen at least ten times. The gene calls are TRBV12-3 or TRBV12-4 and TRBJ2-1; D perhaps matches TRBD1 (6 bases). Between the trimmed V and J ends, which lost 8 bases and 5 bases, there was a span of 16 bases. This CDR3 contains 14 residues. CDR3 coding DNA: TGTGCCAGCGGCAGGGGATCTAGACACAATGAGCAGTTCTTC. This translates into CASGRGSRHNEQFF.

There are many counts of this clonotype. The rearrangement links TRBV10-2 to TRBJ2-1; the match to TRBD2 covers 7 bases. Trimming cost V 4 bases and J 4 bases; bases outside gene matches: 4. The germline V gene encodes CDR1 WSHSY and CDR2 SAAADI. The CDR3 totals 14 residues. The CDR3: CASSASGLYNEQFF. CDR3 bases: TGCGCCAGCAGTGCTAGCGGACTGTACAATGAGCAGTTCTTC.

This clonotype occurred a few times. The chain links TRBV12-3 or TRBV12-4 to TRBJ1-1, with TRBD1 identical over 9 bases. The CDR3 spans 14 residues. V trimming: 7 bases; J trimming: 4 bases; junction bases outside the gene matches: 7. Here the CDR3 DNA reads TGTGCCAGCACCCTACAGGGGGCTAGCACTGAAGCTTTCTTT. Translation: CASTLQGASTEAFF.

A note on this clonotype: The limits of the CDR3 on the DNA are not certain, so only TCRdb's listed CDR3 is given. The chain links TRBV2 to TRBJ2-2; the table's D call, TRBD2, has no DNA check behind it. Germline V gene sequence: CDR1 SNHLY, CDR2 FYNNEI. With termini counted, the CDR3 has 22 amino acids. CDR3 region: CASRVLAAYEQYFGPGTGELFF.

This clonotype was counted ten times or more. The chain joins TRBV20-1 to TRBJ1-2; maybe TRBD1 (5 bases). Germline loops: CDR1 DFQATT, CDR2 SNEGSKA (reference sequence). V dropped 3 bases and J dropped 8 bases, with 10 bases sitting between them. This CDR3 spans 11 amino acids. Here the CDR3 DNA reads TGCAGTGCTAGGGGACGTGGGGGCTACACCTTC. Its translation is CSARGRGGYTF.

There are a few counts of this clonotype. The chain uses TRBV28 and TRBJ2-7; D might be TRBD2 (6 bases). With 7 bases removed from V and 1 base from J, the gap between germline ends came to 17 bases. The CDR3 is made up of 15 amino acids. Germline V gene data show CDR1 as MDHEN and CDR2 as SYDVKM. CDR3 amino acids: CASTPSGGGSYEQYF. CDR3 DNA sequence: TGTGCCAGCACCCCATCCGGGGGTGGGTCCTACGAGCAGTACTTC.

Notes on this clonotype: A much more abundant neighbour one base away suggests this may be a read error. The CDR3 reads CASLYSPGGRGEQFF. CDR3 DNA: TGTGCCAGTCTGTATTCCCCTGGCGGGAGGGGTGAGCAGTTCTTC. The chain is built from TRBV19 and TRBJ2-1; 9 nucleotides line up with TRBD2. This CDR3 is 15 amino acids long. The V gene end was trimmed by 8 bases and the J gene end by 9 bases; junction bases not matched to a gene: 14. CDR1 and CDR2 (germline): LNHDA, SQIVND (reference sequence). The full variable domain, rest sourced from reference TRBV19 and TRBJ2-1, is DGGITQSPKYLFRKEGQNVTLSCEQNLNHDAMYWYRQDPGQGLRLIYYSQIVNDFQKGDIAEGYSVSREKKESFPLTVTSAQKNPTAFYLCASLYSPGGRGEQFFGPGTRLTVL.

This clonotype was seen ten or more times. The V call is TRBV20-1, the J call TRBJ1-4, with 7 nucleotides matching TRBD1. With V trimmed by 7 bases and J by 4 bases, 6 bases remained unmatched. Per the germline V gene, CDR1 is DFQATT and CDR2 is SNEGSKA (reference sequence). CDR3 size: 13 residues. CDR3 DNA sequence: TGCAGTGGCACAGGGGCGGATAATGAAAAACTGTTTTTT. This codes for CSGTGADNEKLFF.

This clonotype came up many times. The chain has TRBV7-2 and TRBJ1-4; D is ambiguous. Trimming took 6 bases from V and 4 from J, leaving 12 bases between them. The CDR3 is 14 amino acids. Germline CDR1 reads SGHTA; CDR2 reads FQGNSA. The CDR3 sequence is CASREGPLNEKLFF. In nucleotides, the CDR3 is TGTGCCAGCAGGGAAGGGCCTCTTAATGAAAAACTGTTTTTT.

In this sample, this clonotype turned up a few times. This sequence may be a read error, since a much larger clone differs from it by one base. The CDR3 reads CASSLSYGQRVQEPQYF. The DNA for the CDR3 is TGTGCCAGCAGCTTATCTTACGGACAGAGAGTCCAAGAGCCCCAGTACTTC. This chain joins TRBV7-3 and TRBJ2-5; perhaps TRBD1 as D (6 bases). CDR3 length: 17 residues. From germline, CDR1 is SGHTA and CDR2 FQGTGA.

This clonotype was seen many times. The V and J genes are TRBV20-1 and TRBJ2-1, with D maybe TRBD2 (6 bases). Germline loops: CDR1 DFQATT, CDR2 SNEGSKA (reference sequence). V lost 3 bases and J lost 8, with 11 bases in between. This CDR3 region has 12 residues. CDR3: CSASGRFDEQFF. CDR3 DNA sequence: TGCAGTGCTAGCGGGAGATTCGATGAGCAGTTCTTC.

This clonotype is a singleton in its sample. V and J are TRBV7-2 and TRBJ2-1, with a tentative D call TRBD2 (6 bases). Germline CDR1 SGHTA, CDR2 FQGNSA. Trimming pared 5 bases from V and 7 bases from J, leaving 18 bases between. The CDR3 has 15 amino acids. This CDR3 reads CASSLSRDRGNEQFF. The DNA for the CDR3 is TGTGCCAGCAGCCTCTCTCGTGACCGGGGGAATGAGCAGTTCTTC.

In this sample, this clonotype turned up many times. This rearrangement joins TRBV24-1 to TRBJ2-2; 14 bases line up with TRBD2. From germline, CDR1 is KGHDR and CDR2 SFDVKD. The CDR3 extends over 19 amino acids. J lost 6 bases, V lost 5 bases, and 13 bases had no gene match. The CDR3 loop reads CATSATGARTSGRSGELFF. CDR3 bases: TGTGCCACCAGTGCGACAGGGGCACGGACTAGCGGGAGGTCCGGGGAGCTGTTTTTT.

This clonotype appeared once. V usage is TRBV20-1 and J usage is TRBJ2-4, with 9 bases that match TRBD2. Germline CDR1 is DFQATT and CDR2 is SNEGSKA (reference sequence). The CDR3 length is 15 residues. The trim removed 3 bases at V and 2 bases at J, leaving 5 bases unmatched. In DNA form, the CDR3 reads TGCAGTGCTAGGTCCAGCGGGAGGACCAAAAACATTCAGTACTTC. It translates to CSARSSGRTKNIQYF.

In regard to this clonotype: Given the absence of the conserved phenylalanine or tryptophan at the CDR3 end, a read error is likely. The chain is built from TRBV7-9 and TRBJ2-3, with D possibly matching TRBD1 (5 bases). The CDR3 is 16 amino acids. The V gene's germline CDR1 is SEHNR and CDR2 FQNEAQ (reference sequence). The CDR3 DNA follows: TGCGCCAGCACCTTCCCGGACACTCGTATTGAGGATACGCAGTATCTT. This sequence encodes CASTFPDTRIEDTQYL.

This clonotype was observed many times. The chain joins TRBV5-1 to TRBJ2-2; the match to TRBD1 covers 7 bases. Trimming took 4 bases from V and 4 from J; bases not matched to a gene: 10. The CDR3 sequence is 16 residues long. Germline CDR1 SGHRS, CDR2 YFSETQ. The CDR3 DNA sequence: TGCGCCAGCAGCACCTACAGGGGCGGCCCCACCGGGGAGCTGTTTTTT. Translation: CASSTYRGGPTGELFF.

V and J are TRBV29-1 and TRBJ2-2; D unresolved. The CDR3 has 11 residues. V was trimmed by 3 bases and J by 6 bases, leaving 5 bases between them. Germline loops: CDR1 SQVTM, CDR2 ANQGSEA. The CDR3 DNA sequence: TGCAGCGTTGACCGCTCCGGGGAGCTGTTTTTT. Translation: CSVDRSGELFF.